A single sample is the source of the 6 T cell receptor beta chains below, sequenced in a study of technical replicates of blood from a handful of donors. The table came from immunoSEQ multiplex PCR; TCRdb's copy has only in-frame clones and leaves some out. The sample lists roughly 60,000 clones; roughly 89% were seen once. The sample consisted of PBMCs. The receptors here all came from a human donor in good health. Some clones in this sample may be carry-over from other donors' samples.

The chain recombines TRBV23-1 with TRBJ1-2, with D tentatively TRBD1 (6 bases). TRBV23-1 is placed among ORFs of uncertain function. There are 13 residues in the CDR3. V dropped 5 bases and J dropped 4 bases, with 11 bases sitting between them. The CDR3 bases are TGCGCCAGCAGTACAGGGCGCGGCTATGGCTACACCTTC. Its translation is CASSTGRGYGYTF.

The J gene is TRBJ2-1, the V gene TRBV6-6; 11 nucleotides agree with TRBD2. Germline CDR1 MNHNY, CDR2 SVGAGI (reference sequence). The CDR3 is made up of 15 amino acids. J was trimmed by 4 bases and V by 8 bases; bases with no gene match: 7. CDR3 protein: CASESLAGGYNEQFF. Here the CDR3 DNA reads TGTGCCAGCGAGTCCCTAGCGGGAGGTTACAATGAGCAGTTCTTC.

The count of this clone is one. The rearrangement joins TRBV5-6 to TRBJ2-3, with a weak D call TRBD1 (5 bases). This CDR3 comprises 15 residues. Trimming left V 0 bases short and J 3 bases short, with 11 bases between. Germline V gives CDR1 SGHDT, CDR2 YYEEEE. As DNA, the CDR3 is TGTGCCAGCAGCTTGGGACAGCTGAGGACAGATACGCAGTATTTT. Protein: CASSLGQLRTDTQYF.

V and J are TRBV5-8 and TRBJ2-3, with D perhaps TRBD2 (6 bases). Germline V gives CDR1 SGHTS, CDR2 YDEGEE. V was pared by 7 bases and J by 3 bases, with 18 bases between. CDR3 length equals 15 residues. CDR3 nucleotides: TGTGCCAGCCCCCCTGGCGGGGTGAGGACAGATACGCAGTATTTT. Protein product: CASPPGGVRTDTQYF.

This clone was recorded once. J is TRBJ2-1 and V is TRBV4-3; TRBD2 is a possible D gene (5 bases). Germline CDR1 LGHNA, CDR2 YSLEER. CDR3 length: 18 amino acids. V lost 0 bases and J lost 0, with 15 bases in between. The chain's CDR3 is CASSQDPARGSSYNEQFF. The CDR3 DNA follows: TGCGCCAGCAGCCAAGATCCTGCTCGGGGAAGCTCCTACAATGAGCAGTTCTTC.

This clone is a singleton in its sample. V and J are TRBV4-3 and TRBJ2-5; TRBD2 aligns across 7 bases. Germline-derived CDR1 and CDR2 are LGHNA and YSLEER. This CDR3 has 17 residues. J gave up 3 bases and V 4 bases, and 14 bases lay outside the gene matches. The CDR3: CASSPRWLADLEETQYF. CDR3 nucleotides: TGCGCCAGCAGCCCCAGATGGCTAGCGGATTTAGAAGAGACCCAGTACTTC.